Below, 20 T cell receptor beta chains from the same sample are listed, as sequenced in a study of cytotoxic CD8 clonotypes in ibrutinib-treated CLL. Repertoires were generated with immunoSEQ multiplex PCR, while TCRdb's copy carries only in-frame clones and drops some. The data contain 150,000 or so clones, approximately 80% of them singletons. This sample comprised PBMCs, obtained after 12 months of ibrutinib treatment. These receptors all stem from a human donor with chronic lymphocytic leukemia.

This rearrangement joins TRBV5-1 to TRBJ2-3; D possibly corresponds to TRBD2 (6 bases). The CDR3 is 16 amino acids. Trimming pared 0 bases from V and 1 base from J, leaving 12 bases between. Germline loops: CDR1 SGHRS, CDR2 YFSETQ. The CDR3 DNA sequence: TGCGCCAGCAGCTTGGAGGGCGGGACCCGCACAGATACGCAGTATTTT. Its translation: CASSLEGGTRTDTQYF.

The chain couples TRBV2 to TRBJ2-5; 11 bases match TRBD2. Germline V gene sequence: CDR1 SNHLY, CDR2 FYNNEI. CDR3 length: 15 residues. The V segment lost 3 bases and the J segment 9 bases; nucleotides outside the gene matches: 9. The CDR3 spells CASSEVAGGPKAQYF. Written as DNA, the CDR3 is TGTGCCAGCAGTGAGGTAGCGGGAGGGCCAAAGGCCCAGTACTTC. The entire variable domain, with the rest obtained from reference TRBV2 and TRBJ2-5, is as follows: EPEVTQTPSHQVTQMGQEVILRCVPISNHLYFYWYRQILGQKVEFLVSFYNNEISEKSEIFDDQFSVERPDGSNFTLKIRSTKLEDSAMYFCASSEVAGGPKAQYFGPGTRLLVL.

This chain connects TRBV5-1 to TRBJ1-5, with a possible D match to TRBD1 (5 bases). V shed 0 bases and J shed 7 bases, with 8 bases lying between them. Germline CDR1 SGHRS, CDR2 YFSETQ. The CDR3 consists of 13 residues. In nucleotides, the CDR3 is TGCGCCAGCAGCTTGGACAGGAAACAGCCCCAGCATTTT. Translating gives CASSLDRKQPQHF.

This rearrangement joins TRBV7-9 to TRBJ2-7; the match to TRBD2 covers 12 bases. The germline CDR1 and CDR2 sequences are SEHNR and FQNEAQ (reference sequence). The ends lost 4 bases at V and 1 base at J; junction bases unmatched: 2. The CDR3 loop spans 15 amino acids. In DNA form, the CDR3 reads TGTGCCAGCAGCTCGGGACTAGCGGGTTCCTACGAGCAGTACTTC. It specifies CASSSGLAGSYEQYF.

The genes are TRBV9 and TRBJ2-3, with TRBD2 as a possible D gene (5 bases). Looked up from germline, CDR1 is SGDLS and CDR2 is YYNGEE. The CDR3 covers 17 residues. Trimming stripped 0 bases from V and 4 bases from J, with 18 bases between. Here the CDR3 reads CASSVVDGLGSPDTQYF. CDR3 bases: TGTGCCAGCAGCGTAGTGGACGGCCTGGGGAGCCCAGATACGCAGTATTTT.

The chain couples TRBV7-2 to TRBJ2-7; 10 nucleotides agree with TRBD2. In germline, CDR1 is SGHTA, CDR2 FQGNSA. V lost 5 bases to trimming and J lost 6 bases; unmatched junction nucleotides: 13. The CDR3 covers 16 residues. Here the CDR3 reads CASSPVLIAGGPEQYF. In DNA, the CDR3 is TGTGCCAGCAGCCCGGTTTTGATAGCGGGAGGCCCCGAGCAGTACTTC.

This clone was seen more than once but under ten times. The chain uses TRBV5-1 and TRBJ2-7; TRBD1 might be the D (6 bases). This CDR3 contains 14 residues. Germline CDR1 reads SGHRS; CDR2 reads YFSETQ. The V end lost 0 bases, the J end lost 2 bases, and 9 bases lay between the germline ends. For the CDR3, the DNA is TGCGCCAGCAGCTTGGGTACAGGGACCTACGAGCAGTACTTC. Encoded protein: CASSLGTGTYEQYF.

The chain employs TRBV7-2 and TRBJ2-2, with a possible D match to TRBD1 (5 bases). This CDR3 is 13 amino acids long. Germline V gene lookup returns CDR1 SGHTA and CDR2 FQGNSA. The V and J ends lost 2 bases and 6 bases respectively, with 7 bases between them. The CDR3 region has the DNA TGTGCCAGCAGCTTAACAGGACCCGGGGAGCTGTTTTTT. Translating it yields CASSLTGPGELFF.

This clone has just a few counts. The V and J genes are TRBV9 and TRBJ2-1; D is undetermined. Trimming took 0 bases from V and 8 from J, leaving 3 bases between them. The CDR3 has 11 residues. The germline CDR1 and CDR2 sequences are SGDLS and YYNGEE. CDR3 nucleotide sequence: TGTGCCAGCAGCGTAGGGGATGAGCAGTTCTTC. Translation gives CASSVGDEQFF. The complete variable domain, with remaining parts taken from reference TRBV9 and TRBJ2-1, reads DSGVTQTPKHLITATGQRVTLRCSPRSGDLSVYWYQQSLDQGLQFLIQYYNGEERAKGNILERFSAQQFPDLHSELNLSSLELGDSALYFCASSVGDEQFFGPGTRLTVL.

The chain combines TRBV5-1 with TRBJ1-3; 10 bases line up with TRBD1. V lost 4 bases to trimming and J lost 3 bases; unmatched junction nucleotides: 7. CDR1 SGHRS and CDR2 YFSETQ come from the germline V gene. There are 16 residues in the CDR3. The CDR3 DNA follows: TGCGCCAGCAGCCCGAGACAGGGGGCGTATGGAAACACCATATATTTT. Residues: CASSPRQGAYGNTIYF.

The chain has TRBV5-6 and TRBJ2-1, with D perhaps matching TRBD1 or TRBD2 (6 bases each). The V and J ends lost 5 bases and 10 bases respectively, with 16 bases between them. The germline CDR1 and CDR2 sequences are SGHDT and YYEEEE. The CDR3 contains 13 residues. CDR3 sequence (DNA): TGTGCCAGCAGGGTAGGGGGGTTTCGGGAGCAGTTCTTC. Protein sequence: CASRVGGFREQFF.

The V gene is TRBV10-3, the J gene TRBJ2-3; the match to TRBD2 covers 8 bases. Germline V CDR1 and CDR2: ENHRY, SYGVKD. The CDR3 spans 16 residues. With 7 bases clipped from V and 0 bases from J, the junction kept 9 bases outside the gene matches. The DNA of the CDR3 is TGTGCCATCACAAGCGTAGCGGGGCTTAGCACAGATACGCAGTATTTT. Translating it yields CAITSVAGLSTDTQYF.

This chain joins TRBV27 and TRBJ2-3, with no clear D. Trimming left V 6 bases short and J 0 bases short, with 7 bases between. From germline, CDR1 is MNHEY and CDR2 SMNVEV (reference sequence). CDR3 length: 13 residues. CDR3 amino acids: CASRPSSTDTQYF. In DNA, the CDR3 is TGTGCCAGCAGGCCTTCTAGCACAGATACGCAGTATTTT.

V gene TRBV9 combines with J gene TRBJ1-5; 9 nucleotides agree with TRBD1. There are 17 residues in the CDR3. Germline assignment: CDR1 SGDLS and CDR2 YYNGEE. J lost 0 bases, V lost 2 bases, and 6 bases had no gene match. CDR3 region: CASSVGQGFTSNQPQHF. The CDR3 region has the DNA TGTGCCAGCAGCGTGGGACAGGGCTTTACTAGCAATCAGCCCCAGCATTTT.

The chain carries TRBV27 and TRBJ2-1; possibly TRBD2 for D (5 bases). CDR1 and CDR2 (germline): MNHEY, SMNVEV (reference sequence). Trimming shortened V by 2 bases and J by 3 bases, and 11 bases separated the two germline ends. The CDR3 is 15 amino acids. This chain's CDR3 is CASSLEGDVYNEQFF. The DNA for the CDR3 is TGTGCCAGCAGTTTAGAGGGAGATGTCTACAATGAGCAGTTCTTC.

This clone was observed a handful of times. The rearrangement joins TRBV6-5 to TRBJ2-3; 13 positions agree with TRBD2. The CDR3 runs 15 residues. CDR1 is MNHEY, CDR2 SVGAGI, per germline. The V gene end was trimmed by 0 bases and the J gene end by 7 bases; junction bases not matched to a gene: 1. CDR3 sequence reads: CASSYSGLAGNTQYF. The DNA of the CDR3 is TGTGCCAGCAGTTACTCGGGACTAGCGGGAAATACGCAGTATTTT.

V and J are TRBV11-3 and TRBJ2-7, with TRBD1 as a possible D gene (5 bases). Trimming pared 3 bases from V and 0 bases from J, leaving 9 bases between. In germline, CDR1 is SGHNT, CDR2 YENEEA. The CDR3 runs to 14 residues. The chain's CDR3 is CASSFRVDSYEQYF. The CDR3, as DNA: TGTGCCAGCAGCTTCAGGGTTGACTCCTACGAGCAGTACTTC.

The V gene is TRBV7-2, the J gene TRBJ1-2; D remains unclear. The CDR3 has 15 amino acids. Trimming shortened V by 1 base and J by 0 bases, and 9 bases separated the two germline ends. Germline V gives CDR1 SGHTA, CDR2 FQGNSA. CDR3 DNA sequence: TGTGCCAGCAGCTTAGGTGCAGACGCTAACTATGGCTACACCTTC. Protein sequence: CASSLGADANYGYTF.

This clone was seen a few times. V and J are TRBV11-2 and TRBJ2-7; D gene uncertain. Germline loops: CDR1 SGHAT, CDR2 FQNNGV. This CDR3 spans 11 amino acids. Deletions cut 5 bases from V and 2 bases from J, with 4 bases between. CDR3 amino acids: CASSAAYEQYF. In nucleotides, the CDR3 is TGTGCCAGCAGCGCCGCCTACGAGCAGTACTTC.

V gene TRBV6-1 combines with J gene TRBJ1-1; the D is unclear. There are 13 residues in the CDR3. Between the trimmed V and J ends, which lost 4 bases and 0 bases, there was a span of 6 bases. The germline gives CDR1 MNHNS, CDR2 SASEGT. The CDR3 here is CASSVSMNTEAFF. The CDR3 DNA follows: TGTGCCAGCAGTGTTTCAATGAACACTGAAGCTTTCTTT.